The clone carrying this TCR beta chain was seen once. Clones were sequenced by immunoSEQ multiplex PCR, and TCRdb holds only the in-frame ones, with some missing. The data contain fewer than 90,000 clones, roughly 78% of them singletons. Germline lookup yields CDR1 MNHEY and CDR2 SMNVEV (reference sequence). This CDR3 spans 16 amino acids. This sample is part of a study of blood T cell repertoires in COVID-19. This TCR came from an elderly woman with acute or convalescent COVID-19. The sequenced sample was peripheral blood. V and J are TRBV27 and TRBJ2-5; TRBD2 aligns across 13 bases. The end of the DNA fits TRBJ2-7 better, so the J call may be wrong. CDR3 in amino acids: CASSLLAGGPWDEQYF. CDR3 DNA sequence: TGTGCCAGCAGCTTACTAGCGGGAGGGCCGTGGGACGAGCAGTACTTC.